Given below is one TCR beta chain in context. This sample was included in a study of blood T cell repertoires in COVID-19. Sequenced by immunoSEQ multiplex PCR; TCRdb stores in-frame clones only, minus some. Of around 300,000 clones in the sample, about nine tenths were seen once. The V gene end was trimmed by 1 base and the J gene end by 2 bases; junction bases not matched to a gene: 5. The CDR3 is made up of 16 amino acids. The germline V gene has CDR1 SGHVS and CDR2 FQNEAQ. The clonotype originates from a young man with active or convalescent COVID-19. The rearrangement uses TRBV7-8 and TRBJ1-5, with TRBD1 identical over 7 bases. The sample taken for sequencing was peripheral blood. The CDR3 sequence is CASSLDPGGGNQPQHF. Here the CDR3 DNA reads TGTGCCAGCAGCTTAGATCCAGGGGGAGGCAATCAGCCCCAGCATTTT.